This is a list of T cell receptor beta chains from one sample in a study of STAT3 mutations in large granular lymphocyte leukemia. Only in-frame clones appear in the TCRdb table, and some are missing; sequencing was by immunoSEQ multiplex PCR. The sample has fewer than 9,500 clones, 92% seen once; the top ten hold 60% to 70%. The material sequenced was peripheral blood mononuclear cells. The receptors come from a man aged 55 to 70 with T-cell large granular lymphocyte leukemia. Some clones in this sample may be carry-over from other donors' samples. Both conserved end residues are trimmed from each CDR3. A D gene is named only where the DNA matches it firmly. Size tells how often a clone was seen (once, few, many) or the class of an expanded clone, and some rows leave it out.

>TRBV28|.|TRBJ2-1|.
ASSSRNEQF
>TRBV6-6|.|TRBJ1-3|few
ASRDSGNTIY
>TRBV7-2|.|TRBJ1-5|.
ASSRRNQPQH
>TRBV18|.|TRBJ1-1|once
ASSSKQGLNTEAF
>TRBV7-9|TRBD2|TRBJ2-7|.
ASSVHRLGREDSYEQY
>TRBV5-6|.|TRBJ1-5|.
ASSLVGPNQPQH
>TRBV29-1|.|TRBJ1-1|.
SVDPPGLGTEAF
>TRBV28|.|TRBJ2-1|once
ASGLQSYNEQF
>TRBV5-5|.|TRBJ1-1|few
ASSLDRTPGAF
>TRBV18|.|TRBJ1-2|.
ASSHEGGVYYGYT
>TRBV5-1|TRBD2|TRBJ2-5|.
ASSPLAGETQY
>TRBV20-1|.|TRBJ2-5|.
RGAVGETQY